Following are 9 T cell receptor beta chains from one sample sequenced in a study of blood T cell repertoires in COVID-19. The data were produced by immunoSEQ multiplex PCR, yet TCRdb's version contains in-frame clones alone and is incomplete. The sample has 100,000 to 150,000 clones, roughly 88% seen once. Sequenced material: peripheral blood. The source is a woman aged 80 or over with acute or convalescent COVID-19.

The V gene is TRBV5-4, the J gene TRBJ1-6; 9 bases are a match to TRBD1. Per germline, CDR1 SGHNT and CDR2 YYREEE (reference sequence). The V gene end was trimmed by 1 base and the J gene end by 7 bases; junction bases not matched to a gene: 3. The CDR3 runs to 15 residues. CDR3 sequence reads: CASSLSGQGNSPLHF. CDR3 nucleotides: TGTGCCAGCAGCTTGTCAGGACAGGGGAATTCACCCCTCCACTTT.

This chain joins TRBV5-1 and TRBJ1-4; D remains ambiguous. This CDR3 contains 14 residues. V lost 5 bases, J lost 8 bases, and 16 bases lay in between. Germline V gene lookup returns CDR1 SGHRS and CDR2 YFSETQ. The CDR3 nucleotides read TGCGCCAGCAGTCCCGAGGGTATTGGCGAAAAACTGTTTTTT. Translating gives CASSPEGIGEKLFF.

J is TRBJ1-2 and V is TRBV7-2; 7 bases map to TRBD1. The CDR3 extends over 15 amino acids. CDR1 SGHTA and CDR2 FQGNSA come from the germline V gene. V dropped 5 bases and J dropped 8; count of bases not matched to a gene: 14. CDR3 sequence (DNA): TGTGCCAGCAGCCCTAGACAGGGCCCCATGGAGGGCTACACCTTC. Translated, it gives CASSPRQGPMEGYTF.

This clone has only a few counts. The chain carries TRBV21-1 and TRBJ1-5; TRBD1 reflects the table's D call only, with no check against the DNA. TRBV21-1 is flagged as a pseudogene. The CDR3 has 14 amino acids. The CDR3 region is CASNGGQHNQPQHF. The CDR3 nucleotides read TGTGCCAGCAATGGTGGGCAGCACAATCAGCCCCAGCATTTT.

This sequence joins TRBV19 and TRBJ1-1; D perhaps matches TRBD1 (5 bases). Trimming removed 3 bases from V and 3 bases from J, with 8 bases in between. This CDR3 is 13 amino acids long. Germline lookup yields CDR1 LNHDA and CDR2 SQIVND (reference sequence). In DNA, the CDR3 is TGTGCCAGTAGTATGTGGGGCTACACTGAAGCTTTCTTT. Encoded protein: CASSMWGYTEAFF.

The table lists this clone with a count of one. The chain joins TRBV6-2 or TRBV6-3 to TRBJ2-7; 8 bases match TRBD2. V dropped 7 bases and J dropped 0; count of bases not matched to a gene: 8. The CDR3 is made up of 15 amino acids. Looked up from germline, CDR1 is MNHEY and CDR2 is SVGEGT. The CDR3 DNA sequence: TGTGCCAGCATCCCCCGGGGGGGCCCCTCCTACGAGCAGTACTTC. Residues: CASIPRGGPSYEQYF.

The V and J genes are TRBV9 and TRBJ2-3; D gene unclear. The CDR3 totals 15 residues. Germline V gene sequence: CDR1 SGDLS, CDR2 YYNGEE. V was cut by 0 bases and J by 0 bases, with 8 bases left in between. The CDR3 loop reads CASSVGSSSTDTQYF. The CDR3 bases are TGTGCCAGCAGCGTAGGTAGCTCTAGCACAGATACGCAGTATTTT.

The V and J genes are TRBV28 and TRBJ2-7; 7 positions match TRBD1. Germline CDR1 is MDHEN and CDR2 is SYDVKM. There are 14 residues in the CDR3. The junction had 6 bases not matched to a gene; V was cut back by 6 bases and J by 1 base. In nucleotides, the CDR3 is TGTGCCAGCAGGTCCGGGACAGAGTCCTACGAGCAGTACTTC. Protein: CASRSGTESYEQYF.

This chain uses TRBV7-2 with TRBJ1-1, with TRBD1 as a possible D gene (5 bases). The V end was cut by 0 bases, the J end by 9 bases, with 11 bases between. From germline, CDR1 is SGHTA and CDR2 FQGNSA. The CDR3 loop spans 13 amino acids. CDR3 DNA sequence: TGTGCCAGCAGCTTAGCCAGGGATGGCCAAGCTTTCTTT. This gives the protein CASSLARDGQAFF.